These 20 T cell receptor beta chains were sequenced from one sample in a study of vaccination and CD4 T cells after COVID-19 (dated by TCRdb to the early 2020s). Libraries were prepared through PCR. TCRdb records Illumina iSeq 100 as the sequencer. DNA from cultured CD4+ T cells was subjected to TCR sequencing with the Oncomine TCR Beta short-read assay at the Johns Hopkins FTIC core. TCRdb reanalyzed the raw reads on its own, using fastp at Q25 for trimming and MiXCR for clone calling, and kept in-frame beta chains. Merged by CDR3 protein, the rows form single entries marked with the most common genes and DNA. The sample data list over 10,000 distinct CDR3 sequences, and 65% to 80% of these were observed just once. The top ten clonotypes cover under 13% of the sample. These receptors have no identified antigens. Taken with the paper, the label for treatment or condition translates to: approximately nine-day PBMC culture with coronavirus spike peptide pools or control peptides (ViraFEST assay).

The sequencing input was CD4+ T cells from blood, cultured in vitro. The receptors originated from a human donor who had recovered from COVID-19.

V gene TRBV24-1 combines with J gene TRBJ2-2, with D unresolved. The CDR3 extends over 12 amino acids. V was cut by 8 bases and J by 4 bases, with 7 bases left in between. Germline V gives CDR1 KGHDR, CDR2 SFDVKD. Here the CDR3 DNA reads TGTGCCACCAAGTCGGCCACCGGGGAGCTGTTTTTT. Protein sequence: CATKSATGELFF.

This chain uses TRBV6-2 or TRBV6-3 with TRBJ2-1; D is undetermined. The CDR3 runs 14 residues. Germline-derived CDR1 and CDR2 are MNHEY and SVGEGT. V lost 0 bases, J lost 4 bases, and 7 bases lay in between. The CDR3: CASSYSADYNEQFF. The CDR3 nucleotides read TGTGCCAGCAGTTACTCCGCAGATTACAATGAGCAGTTCTTC.

The rearrangement joins TRBV12-3 or TRBV12-4 to TRBJ2-7, with D unresolved. CDR3 size: 12 residues. V was pared by 6 bases and J by 12 bases, with 18 bases between. For the CDR3, the DNA is TGTGCCAGCAGAAGACATACGAAGGTTTTGTACTTC. Its translation is CASRRHTKVLYF.

This clonotype has only one observation. The chain joins TRBV6-2 or TRBV6-3 to TRBJ2-1; D remains ambiguous. CDR3 length: 12 amino acids. Looked up from germline, CDR1 is MNHEY and CDR2 is SVGEGT. Trimming pared 3 bases from V and 10 bases from J, leaving 10 bases between. The CDR3: CASSYNAAEQFF. CDR3 sequence (DNA): TGTGCCAGCAGTTATAATGCGGCCGAGCAGTTCTTC.

V usage is TRBV24-1 and J usage is TRBJ2-3; no reliable D call. Trimming left V 6 bases short and J 0 bases short, with 6 bases between. CDR3 length: 13 residues. Germline V gene lookup returns CDR1 KGHDR and CDR2 SFDVKD. The CDR3 DNA follows: TGTGCCACCAGTCGATTTAGCACAGATACGCAGTATTTT. Amino acid sequence: CATSRFSTDTQYF.

J is TRBJ1-1 and V is TRBV20-1; D possibly corresponds to TRBD1 (6 bases). The CDR3 length is 15 residues. V lost 5 bases and J lost 0, with 16 bases in between. CDR1 DFQATT and CDR2 SNEGSKA come from the germline V gene (reference sequence). The CDR3 DNA reads as TGCAGTGCTTACGTGGGGGCGCGGGTGAACACTGAAGCTTTCTTT. Its protein product is CSAYVGARVNTEAFF.

The rearrangement uses TRBV7-2 and TRBJ1-4, with a weak D call TRBD1 (6 bases). This CDR3 has 15 amino acids. Germline V CDR1 and CDR2: SGHTA, FQGNSA. Trimming removed 5 bases from V and 5 bases from J, with 15 bases in between. The CDR3 DNA is TGTGCCAGCAGCCCGAGGGCAGGGGCCAATGAAAAACTGTTTTTT. This encodes CASSPRAGANEKLFF.

Only a few counts were recorded for this clonotype. The chain uses TRBV2 and TRBJ2-3; 9 bases match TRBD2. The CDR3 is 16 residues long. Germline V gene sequence: CDR1 SNHLY, CDR2 FYNNEI. J gave up 3 bases and V 1 base, and 5 bases lay outside the gene matches. CDR3 in amino acids: CASSEDGTSRTDTQYF. For the CDR3, the DNA is TGTGCCAGCAGTGAAGATGGGACTAGCAGGACAGATACGCAGTATTTT.

This clonotype was seen once. The gene calls are TRBV5-8 and TRBJ1-6; 10 nucleotides line up with TRBD1. CDR1 is SGHTS, CDR2 YDEGEE, per germline. The CDR3 loop spans 16 amino acids. The J segment lost 9 bases and the V segment lost 1 base, leaving 7 bases of the junction unmatched. CDR3 protein: CASSLWGGQGSSPLHF. For the CDR3, the DNA is TGTGCCAGCAGCTTGTGGGGGGGACAGGGGTCTTCACCCCTCCACTTT.

V is TRBV6-4 and J is TRBJ2-2; D is possibly TRBD1 or TRBD2 (5 bases each). V was clipped by 5 bases and J by 5 bases, with 18 bases between them. The CDR3 has 16 residues. CDR1 MRHNA and CDR2 SNTAGT come from the germline V gene. Here the CDR3 reads CASSRDGTRGTGELFF. CDR3 in DNA: TGTGCCAGCAGTAGGGATGGGACCCGAGGTACCGGGGAGCTGTTTTTT.

This chain uses TRBV28 with TRBJ1-3, with D hard to call. There are 14 residues in the CDR3. In germline, CDR1 is MDHEN, CDR2 SYDVKM. Between the trimmed V and J ends, which lost 1 base and 4 bases, there was a span of 8 bases. The CDR3 protein is CASSLYRPGNTIYF. DNA for the CDR3: TGTGCCAGCAGTTTATATCGTCCAGGAAACACCATATATTTT.

The CDR3 sequence is CASSLGGSIYYGYTF. The DNA for the CDR3 is TGCGCCAGCAGCTTGGGGGGATCAATTTATTATGGCTACACCTTC. The J gene is TRBJ1-2, the V gene TRBV5-1; D gene uncertain. Germline-derived CDR1 and CDR2 are SGHRS and YFSETQ. Between the trimmed V and J ends, which lost 0 bases and 5 bases, there was a span of 14 bases. CDR3 length equals 15 residues.

The chain employs TRBV19 and TRBJ1-1; TRBD1 matches at 9 bases. Trimming cost V 5 bases and J 10 bases; bases outside gene matches: 11. This CDR3 has 14 amino acids. Germline V lookup: CDR1 LNHDA, CDR2 SQIVND (reference sequence). The CDR3 loop is CASSGRQGGNPAFF. The CDR3 DNA follows: TGTGCCAGTAGTGGAAGACAGGGGGGTAATCCAGCTTTCTTT.

This clonotype showed up just once. The CDR3 region is CASSGEGPRGVYEQYF. Here the CDR3 DNA reads TGTGCCAGCAGTGGAGAGGGCCCTCGAGGGGTGTACGAGCAGTACTTC. The genes are TRBV2 and TRBJ2-7; D could derive from TRBD1 or TRBD2 (5 bases each). The V gene's germline CDR1 is SNHLY and CDR2 FYNNEI. Trimming took off 4 bases at V and 4 bases at J, with 20 bases between the two ends. The CDR3 length is 16 residues.

This clonotype was found a few times. This chain joins TRBV2 and TRBJ1-3; D is unresolved. CDR1 and CDR2 (germline): SNHLY, FYNNEI. This CDR3 comprises 14 residues. Between the trimmed V and J ends, which lost 5 bases and 2 bases, there was a span of 10 bases. CDR3 in amino acids: CASSIQTTGNTIYF. Written as DNA, the CDR3 is TGTGCCAGCAGTATACAGACGACTGGAAACACCATATATTTT.

This chain links TRBV12-3 or TRBV12-4 with TRBJ1-6; TRBD1 matches at 8 bases. CDR3 length equals 14 residues. The V and J ends lost 5 bases and 7 bases, in that order; junction bases with no gene match: 4. Written as DNA, the CDR3 is TGTGCCAGCAGTCCGGACAGGGCCAATTCACCCCTCCACTTT. Translated, it gives CASSPDRANSPLHF.

The chain links TRBV4-2 to TRBJ2-5; 12 bases map to TRBD2. V lost 4 bases and J lost 1; bases outside the gene matches: 10. CDR3 length equals 18 residues. Germline CDR1 LGHNA, CDR2 YNFKEQ. The CDR3 DNA follows: TGTGCCAGCAGCCTCGACGCTCCGGGACTAGCGGGCCAAGAGACCCAGTACTTC. This sequence encodes CASSLDAPGLAGQETQYF.

This clonotype was found a few times. The chain combines TRBV28 with TRBJ2-7; D unresolved. CDR1 MDHEN and CDR2 SYDVKM come from the germline V gene. The ends were cut back, 5 bases at V and 0 bases at J, with 17 bases in the middle. There are 16 residues in the CDR3. In DNA form, the CDR3 reads TGTGCCAGCAGTCTGGACGTATCCCCGAGCTCCTACGAGCAGTACTTC. This gives the protein CASSLDVSPSSYEQYF.

This chain joins TRBV7-8 and TRBJ2-1, with 11 bases identical to TRBD2. The CDR3 runs 17 residues. V lost 4 bases, J lost 7 bases, and 12 bases stayed unmatched. Germline CDR1 SGHVS, CDR2 FQNEAQ. CDR3 DNA sequence: TGTGCCAGCAGCTCCCGTCCGGCTAGCGGGGGGTCGAATGAGCAGTTCTTC. Its translation is CASSSRPASGGSNEQFF.

The chain links TRBV11-1 to TRBJ2-1; 9 bases align to TRBD2. Germline V gene data show CDR1 as SGHAT and CDR2 as FQDESV (reference sequence). CDR3 length equals 16 residues. V lost 1 base to trimming and J lost 8 bases; unmatched junction nucleotides: 9. CDR3 region: CASSLDAGRGGYEQFF. CDR3 nucleotides: TGTGCCAGCAGCTTAGACGCTGGGCGGGGGGGATATGAGCAGTTCTTC.